This T cell receptor (beta chain) was captured in a study of T cell changes during pregnancy in multiple sclerosis (dated by TCRdb to the late 2010s). The study in broad terms: The study examined how the T cell repertoire changed over the course of pregnancy in women with multiple sclerosis.

From the cysteine up to the phenylalanine, the CDR3 has a length of 15 residues. Solely the CDR3 DNA is kept, with 45 bases framed from the first base. The germline V gene (reference sequence) specifies MNHNY as CDR1 and SVGAGI as CDR2. At the junction V is shortened by 5 bases and J by 4 bases, with 17 bases in between. About this clone itself: Its specific antigen is unknown. No base quality information exists; no much larger clone differs at one position.

The protocol used for the library was the immunoSEQ multiplex PCR assay. In its TCRdb copy, this immuneACCESS table keeps in-frame sequences only and misses some clones. Where compared with another copy, unresolved V genes explain less than half of these, and the others have no known cause. The sample records tens of thousands of clones, about 91% of which are singletons. Clones ranked in the top ten supply approximately 1.2% of the sample. This receptor was taken from a female donor with multiple sclerosis, enrolled in a pregnancy study. The sample here was CD4+ T cells from peripheral blood mononuclear cells, taken in the first trimester of pregnancy. The sequence links TRBV6-6 to TRBJ2-5; TRBD2 is possibly the D segment (6 matching bases). For the CDR3, the sequence is CASSRTGSWGETQYF. The sequence in DNA is TGTGCCAGCAGTCGGACCGGGAGCTGGGGAGAGACCCAGTACTTC.